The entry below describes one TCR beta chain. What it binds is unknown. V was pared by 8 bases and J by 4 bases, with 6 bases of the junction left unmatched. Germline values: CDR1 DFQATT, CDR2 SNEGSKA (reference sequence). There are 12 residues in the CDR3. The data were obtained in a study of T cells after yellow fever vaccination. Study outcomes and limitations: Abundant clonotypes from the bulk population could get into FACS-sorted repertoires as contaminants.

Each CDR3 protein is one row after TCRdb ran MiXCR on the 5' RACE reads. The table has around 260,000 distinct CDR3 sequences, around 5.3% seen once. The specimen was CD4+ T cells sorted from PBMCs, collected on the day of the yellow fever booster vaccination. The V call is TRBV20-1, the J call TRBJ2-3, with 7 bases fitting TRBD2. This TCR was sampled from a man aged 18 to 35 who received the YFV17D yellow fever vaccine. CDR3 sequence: CSPGLAADTQYF. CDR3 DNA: TGCAGTCCGGGCCTAGCGGCAGATACGCAGTATTTT.